The clone carrying this T cell receptor beta chain was detected only a few times. Its antigen remains unknown. The CDR3 runs to 12 residues. Trimming left V 6 bases short and J 12 bases short, with 12 bases between. Germline-derived CDR1 and CDR2 are SNHLY and FYNNEI. The record originates from a study of identical twins. General study points: With beta out-of-frame sequences, excess sharing by twins was weaker.

A universal primer site arose from template switching, and cDNA bore unique molecular identifiers. TCRdb recomputed calls from the 5' RACE reads with MiXCR, one row per CDR3 protein. The repertoire consists of some 1,700,000 distinct CDR3 sequences, with roughly 35% occurring once and the leading ten covering 0.25% to 0.3%. This chain uses TRBV2 with TRBJ1-6, with D perhaps TRBD1 (6 bases). The clonotype originates from a newborn girl in good health. Sequencing input: cord blood. For the CDR3, the DNA is TGTGCCAGCAGGGTATACAGGGAACCCCTCCACTTT. Translating it yields CASRVYREPLHF.